Below, 26 T cell receptor beta chains from the same sample are listed, as sequenced in a study of cytomegalovirus exposure and HLA in healthy donors. 13 Jbeta primers and 60 Vbeta primers were used for the PCR. Some clones are missing from TCRdb's copy, which holds only in-frame ones; the method was immunoSEQ multiplex PCR. This sample has about 62,000 clones; 70% to 90% occur once, and the top ten carry around 1.5%. The sample consisted of PBMCs. These receptors all stem from a man aged 18 to 29 in good health and CMV-seronegative.

The chain couples TRBV30 to TRBJ2-1; D possibly corresponds to TRBD2 (5 bases). Trimming took 2 bases from V and 9 from J, leaving 23 bases between them. Germline V gives CDR1 GTSNPN, CDR2 SVGIG (reference sequence). The CDR3 spans 16 residues. The DNA for the CDR3 is TGTGCCTGGAGTACCCGCTCGGGATCATCCGTGAGTGAGCAGTTCTTC. Amino acids: CAWSTRSGSSVSEQFF. Using reference TRBV30 and TRBJ2-1 for the parts outside the CDR3, the full variable domain is SQTIHQWPATLVQPVGSPLSLECTVEGTSNPNLYWYRQAAGRGLQLLFYSVGIGQISSEVPQNLSASRPQDRQFILSSKKLLLSDSGFYLCAWSTRSGSSVSEQFFGPGTRLTVL.

V usage is TRBV6-5 and J usage is TRBJ2-3, with 8 bases lining up with TRBD1. CDR3 length: 14 residues. Germline V gene sequence: CDR1 MNHEY, CDR2 SVGAGI. V shed 2 bases, J shed 3 bases, and the junction held 1 base outside the gene matches. The CDR3 nucleotides read TGTGCCAGCAGTTACCGACAGGGGACAGATACGCAGTATTTT. Its protein is CASSYRQGTDTQYF.

V usage is TRBV6-5 and J usage is TRBJ2-5; TRBD1 agrees at 7 bases. The DNA matches TRBJ2-7 better at its end, which makes the J call doubtful. The germline CDR1 and CDR2 sequences are MNHEY and SVGAGI. The CDR3 is 15 residues long. The CDR3 spells CASRPRQGTQYEQYF. Written as DNA, the CDR3 is TGTGCCAGCAGGCCGCGACAGGGCACACAGTACGAGCAGTACTTC.

The chain recombines TRBV7-6 with TRBJ1-2, with 9 bases fitting TRBD1. The V gene's germline CDR1 is SGHVS and CDR2 FNYEAQ. Trimming removed 1 base from V and 4 bases from J; junction bases left unmatched: 4. The CDR3 spans 15 residues. The CDR3: CASSLESTGGYGYTF. The CDR3 DNA sequence: TGTGCCAGCAGCTTAGAGTCGACAGGGGGCTATGGCTACACCTTC. Based on the CDR3 plus reference TRBV7-6 and TRBJ1-2, the full variable domain is GAGVSQSPRYKVTKRGQDVALRCDPISGHVSLYWYRQALGQGPEFLTYFNYEAQQDKSGLPNDRFSAERPEGSISTLTIQRTEQRDSAMYRCASSLESTGGYGYTFGSGTRLTVV.

The V gene is TRBV10-1, the J gene TRBJ2-7, with 7 bases lining up with TRBD2. CDR3 length equals 12 residues. Germline V gene sequence: CDR1 WNHNN, CDR2 SYGVQD (reference sequence). Trimming removed 8 bases from V and 0 bases from J; junction bases left unmatched: 1. Here the CDR3 reads CASGDYSYEQYF. As DNA, the CDR3 is TGCGCCAGCGGGGACTACTCCTACGAGCAGTACTTC.

The chain recombines TRBV28 with TRBJ1-4; TRBD1 aligns across 9 bases. The trim removed 5 bases at V and 3 bases at J, leaving 4 bases unmatched. The CDR3 sequence is 15 residues long. Germline assignment: CDR1 MDHEN and CDR2 SYDVKM. The CDR3 protein is CASSGQGSANEKLFF. CDR3 sequence (DNA): TGTGCCAGCAGTGGACAGGGGTCGGCTAATGAAAAACTGTTTTTT.

The chain couples TRBV5-1 to TRBJ2-7; 9 bases agree with TRBD1. The CDR3 has 14 amino acids. Germline V lookup: CDR1 SGHRS, CDR2 YFSETQ. V gave up 7 bases and J gave up 6 bases; unmatched junction bases: 11. The chain's CDR3 is CASRPPGQGTEQYF. In DNA, the CDR3 is TGCGCCAGCCGCCCGCCGGGACAGGGTACCGAGCAGTACTTC.

The chain couples TRBV30 to TRBJ2-2; 11 bases are shared with TRBD2. V trimming: 4 bases; J trimming: 0 bases; junction bases outside the gene matches: 7. The germline V gene has CDR1 GTSNPN and CDR2 SVGIG (reference sequence). The CDR3 totals 17 residues. CDR3 in DNA: TGTGCCTGGACCTCGGGACTAGCGGTTACGAACACCGGGGAGCTGTTTTTT. Its protein product is CAWTSGLAVTNTGELFF.

The chain couples TRBV13 to TRBJ1-2; no definite D call. Germline-derived CDR1 and CDR2 are PRHDT and FYEKMQ (reference sequence). CDR3 length: 15 residues. Trimming took off 0 bases at V and 1 base at J, with 9 bases between the two ends. The CDR3 sequence is CASSLGAGINYGYTF. CDR3 coding DNA: TGTGCCAGCAGCTTAGGGGCGGGGATTAACTATGGCTACACCTTC.

This sequence joins TRBV4-1 and TRBJ1-4, with 8 bases lining up with TRBD1. The CDR3 runs 18 residues. The germline CDR1 and CDR2 sequences are MGHRA and YSYEKL. J gave up 1 base and V 3 bases, and 10 bases lay outside the gene matches. The CDR3 sequence is CASSHDAQGGLTNEKLFF. The CDR3 DNA follows: TGCGCCAGCAGCCATGACGCACAGGGGGGACTAACTAATGAAAAACTGTTTTTT.

This chain uses TRBV5-6 with TRBJ2-7, with D possibly matching TRBD1 (6 bases). The CDR3 totals 11 residues. The V end was cut by 10 bases, the J end by 4 bases, with 12 bases between. Germline lookup yields CDR1 SGHDT and CDR2 YYEEEE. The CDR3 sequence: CAGPGAYEQYF. CDR3 DNA sequence: TGTGCCGGCCCAGGGGCGTACGAGCAGTACTTC.

This rearrangement joins TRBV2 to TRBJ2-2; tentative D call: TRBD2 (6 bases). Germline V gene sequence: CDR1 SNHLY, CDR2 FYNNEI. Trimming took 5 bases from V and 1 from J, leaving 11 bases between them. The CDR3 consists of 15 residues. DNA for the CDR3: TGTGCCAGCAGTCCTTGGGGGGAGAACACCGGGGAGCTGTTTTTT. The encoded protein is CASSPWGENTGELFF.

With respect to this clone: This specimen includes other DNA sequences encoding the same CDR3. J is TRBJ1-6 and V is TRBV5-1; no firm D call. Germline CDR1 reads SGHRS; CDR2 reads YFSETQ. CDR3 length equals 14 residues. Trimming left V 0 bases short and J 5 bases short, with 6 bases between. The CDR3 region has the DNA TGCGCCAGCAGCTTGGGCCAGGATAATTCACCCCTCCACTTT. It codes for CASSLGQDNSPLHF.

As DNA, the CDR3 is TGTGCCAGCAGTGAAGTAACTGGACAGGGGGCAGATGAGCAGTTCTTC. Translation: CASSEVTGQGADEQFF. The V and J genes are TRBV2 and TRBJ2-1, with 11 bases aligning to TRBD1. This CDR3 is built from 16 residues. The germline V gene has CDR1 SNHLY and CDR2 FYNNEI. V gave up 1 base and J gave up 8 bases; unmatched junction bases: 7.

V is TRBV14 and J is TRBJ2-5; D might be TRBD2 (5 bases). The CDR3 runs 15 residues. Trimming stripped 4 bases from V and 2 bases from J, with 14 bases between. The germline V gene has CDR1 SGHDN and CDR2 FVKESK. CDR3 loop: CASSPGEGWQETQYF. DNA of the CDR3: TGTGCCAGCAGCCCCGGGGAAGGGTGGCAAGAGACCCAGTACTTC.

The chain links TRBV30 to TRBJ1-1; possibly TRBD1 for D (5 bases). Trimming took off 4 bases at V and 7 bases at J, with 10 bases between the two ends. This CDR3 region has 11 residues. Per the germline V gene, CDR1 is GTSNPN and CDR2 is SVGIG (reference sequence). The CDR3 DNA reads as TGTGCCTGGATGGGGGGGATTGAAGCTTTCTTT. Translated: CAWMGGIEAFF.

V is TRBV4-1 and J is TRBJ1-4; TRBD1 agrees at 10 bases. CDR3 size: 14 residues. Germline V gene sequence: CDR1 MGHRA, CDR2 YSYEKL. V was clipped by 6 bases and J by 8 bases; unmatched bases: 6. The CDR3 reads CASSLGTGEEKLFF. Here the CDR3 DNA reads TGCGCCAGCAGTCTAGGGACAGGGGAGGAAAAACTGTTTTTT.

This clone was seen a single time. V is TRBV7-9 and J is TRBJ1-2, with D unclear. This CDR3 is 15 amino acids long. V lost 3 bases and J 0 bases, leaving 11 bases between the germline ends. The germline V gene encodes CDR1 SEHNR and CDR2 FQNEAQ (reference sequence). Written as DNA, the CDR3 is TGTGCCAGCAGCTTCCTCCAGGTCGCTAACTATGGCTACACCTTC. It codes for CASSFLQVANYGYTF.

V gene TRBV10-3 combines with J gene TRBJ1-2, with D maybe TRBD1 (5 bases). V was clipped by 6 bases and J by 7 bases, with 18 bases between them. CDR3 length equals 14 residues. The germline gives CDR1 ENHRY, CDR2 SYGVKD. The DNA of the CDR3 is TGTGCCATCAGGAAGGACATGGGGGGGAGTGGCTACACCTTC. It specifies CAIRKDMGGSGYTF.

The chain has TRBV28 and TRBJ1-2; 9 positions match TRBD1. This CDR3 region has 15 residues. Unmatched junction bases numbered 8, after V lost 5 bases and J lost 4 bases. The germline gives CDR1 MDHEN, CDR2 SYDVKM. Here the CDR3 DNA reads TGTGCCAGCAGTACGACCGGGACAGGGACCTATGGCTACACCTTC. This translates into CASSTTGTGTYGYTF.

The rearrangement uses TRBV6-5 and TRBJ1-1, with 7 positions matching TRBD1. Germline-derived CDR1 and CDR2 are MNHEY and SVGAGI. This CDR3 has 15 residues. Trimming removed 6 bases from V and 7 bases from J; junction bases left unmatched: 14. This chain's CDR3 is CASSPWDSRVNEAFF. For the CDR3, the DNA is TGTGCCAGCAGCCCTTGGGACAGCAGAGTAAATGAAGCTTTCTTT.

The V call is TRBV11-2, the J call TRBJ1-1; 7 bases are shared with TRBD1. The germline V gene encodes CDR1 SGHAT and CDR2 FQNNGV. The CDR3 spans 15 residues. Losses at the gene ends were 5 bases for V and 3 bases for J; bases not matched to a gene: 9. Here the CDR3 DNA reads TGTGCCAGCAGCCCAAGCCCCGACAGGGACACTGAAGCTTTCTTT. It specifies CASSPSPDRDTEAFF.

Only one count was recorded for this clone. The chain joins TRBV5-1 to TRBJ2-1; D might be TRBD1 (5 bases). Between the trimmed V and J ends, which lost 1 base and 3 bases, there was a span of 8 bases. The V gene's germline CDR1 is SGHRS and CDR2 YFSETQ. The CDR3 has 14 amino acids. CDR3 sequence reads: CASSLFQGYNEQFF. CDR3 DNA sequence: TGCGCCAGCAGCTTGTTTCAGGGCTACAATGAGCAGTTCTTC. The full variable domain, rest sourced from reference TRBV5-1 and TRBJ2-1, is KAGVTQTPRYLIKTRGQQVTLSCSPISGHRSVSWYQQTPGQGLQFLFEYFSETQRNKGNFPGRFSGRQFSNSRSEMNVSTLELGDSALYLCASSLFQGYNEQFFGPGTRLTVL.

The rearrangement uses TRBV29-1 and TRBJ2-7; D gene uncertain. Germline V gene sequence: CDR1 SQVTM, CDR2 ANQGSEA. V lost 2 bases to trimming and J lost 0 bases, with 8 bases between them. The length of the CDR3 is 13 residues. The CDR3 loop reads CSVEHSTSYEQYF. In DNA, the CDR3 is TGCAGCGTTGAACACAGTACCTCCTACGAGCAGTACTTC.

The CDR3 coding sequence is TGTGCCAGCAGGGCCTCAGAGACCCAGTACTTC. Encoded protein: CASRASETQYF. The chain couples TRBV27 to TRBJ2-5; D not certain. The CDR3 covers 11 residues. CDR1 is MNHEY, CDR2 SMNVEV, per germline (reference sequence). The germline V and J ends were trimmed by 6 bases and 4 bases, with 6 bases remaining between them.

V and J are TRBV9 and TRBJ1-3; D remains unclear. The CDR3 consists of 15 residues. The germline gives CDR1 SGDLS, CDR2 YYNGEE. With 1 base removed from V and 0 bases from J, the gap between germline ends came to 8 bases. Written as DNA, the CDR3 is TGTGCCAGCAGCGTAACGAGTAGCTCTGGAAACACCATATATTTT. This translates into CASSVTSSSGNTIYF. Looking up the rest from reference TRBV9 and TRBJ1-3 gives the full variable domain: DSGVTQTPKHLITATGQRVTLRCSPRSGDLSVYWYQQSLDQGLQFLIQYYNGEERAKGNILERFSAQQFPDLHSELNLSSLELGDSALYFCASSVTSSSGNTIYFGEGSWLTVV.